Listed below are T cell receptor beta chains from one sample, sequenced in a study of read filtering for tumor transcriptome and immune sequencing. TCRdb redid the calling of the reads with MiXCR, one entry per CDR3 protein. The table records about 35,000 distinct CDR3 sequences, around an eighth of them present only once. Sequencing was done on a sample of a population of CD138-negative cells sorted from bone marrow. The source is a donor aged 40 or older with multiple myeloma. Each CDR3 is given with its conserved first and last residue. The order of the fields is CDR3 protein, CDR3 DNA, J gene, D gene, clone size, V gene. D genes are given only for firm matches. Only some rows state a clone size, as once, few, many or a class for expanded clones.

CASSRSSGGGGETQYF	TGTGCTAGCAGCCGCTCTAGCGGGGGGGGTGGTGAGACCCAGTACTTC	TRBJ2-5	TRBD2	many	TRBV7-7
CASSLVGANVLTF	TGTGCCAGCAGCTTAGTTGGGGCCAACGTCCTGACTTTC	TRBJ2-6	.	many	TRBV11-2
CASSQPSGQSSYEQYF	TGCGCCAGCAGCCAACCAAGCGGGCAAAGCTCCTACGAGCAGTACTTC	TRBJ2-7	.	.	TRBV4-1
CASSDWVSTNYGYTF	TGTGCCAGCAGTGATTGGGTCTCAACTAACTATGGCTACACCTTC	TRBJ1-2	.	many	TRBV2
CSARTGFSTQYF	TGCAGTGCTCGGACAGGGTTTAGTACGCAGTATTTT	TRBJ2-3	TRBD1	many	TRBV20-1
CASSDRWGYRATITDTQYF	TGTGCCAGCAGCGATAGATGGGGTTACAGGGCCACCATCACAGATACGCAGTATTTT	TRBJ2-3	.	many	TRBV7-6
CASSQDPFLSYEQYF	TGTGCCAGCAGCCAAGATCCTTTCCTTTCCTACGAGCAGTACTTC	TRBJ2-7	.	many	TRBV3-1
CASSLSVGGGNEQFF	TGCGCCAGCAGCTTGTCGGTAGGGGGTGGCAATGAGCAGTTCTTC	TRBJ2-1	.	few	TRBV5-1
CASSYNRKSSYEQYF	TGTGCCAGCAGTTACAACCGAAAGAGCTCCTACGAGCAGTACTTC	TRBJ2-7	.	many	TRBV6-2/TRBV6-3
CASSEPSFTGAFF	TGTGCCAGCAGTGAACCCTCATTCACAGGAGCTTTCTTT	TRBJ1-1	.	many	TRBV2
CASRPGQSYEQYF	TGTGCCAGCAGACCGGGACAGTCCTACGAGCAGTACTTC	TRBJ2-7	TRBD1	many	TRBV28
CASSQIRADYEQYF	TGTGCCAGCAGCCAAATCCGGGCAGACTACGAGCAGTACTTC	TRBJ2-7	.	many	TRBV3-1
CASSSASGQDEQYF	TGTGCCAGCAGCTCCGCATCGGGGCAGGACGAGCAGTACTTC	TRBJ2-7	.	many	TRBV7-9
CASSLNLQGPYNEQFF	TGTGCCAGCAGCCTAAATCTGCAGGGACCCTACAATGAGCAGTTCTTC	TRBJ2-1	.	many	TRBV5-6
CAWIGGGGPWYF	TGTGCCTGGATTGGGGGGGGCGGACCCTGGTACTTC	TRBJ2-7	.	many	TRBV30
CSARMAGAEAQYF	TGCAGTGCTAGGATGGCCGGGGCGGAAGCCCAGTACTTC	TRBJ2-5	.	many	TRBV20-1
CASGDSGDTQYF	TGCGCCAGCGGGGACAGCGGGGATACGCAGTATTTT	TRBJ2-3	.	many	TRBV10-1
CASSSRIDGQYF	TGTGCCAGCAGCTCGAGAATAGACGGGCAGTACTTC	TRBJ2-7	.	.	TRBV11-1
CASSLITGNEQFF	TGTGCCAGCAGCTTAATCACCGGTAATGAGCAGTTCTTC	TRBJ2-1	.	medium-sized	TRBV7-3
CASSLRTSQEDTQYF	TGCGCCAGCAGCTTACGGACATCTCAGGAAGATACGCAGTATTTT	TRBJ2-3	.	many	TRBV5-1
CASSRLRGAGQPQHF	TGTGCCAGCAGCCGATTGCGGGGCGCGGGCCAGCCCCAGCATTTT	TRBJ1-5	.	.	TRBV7-8
CASSERDRRNEQYF	TGCGCCAGCAGCGAAAGGGACAGGAGGAACGAGCAGTACTTC	TRBJ2-7	TRBD1	many	TRBV4-1
CASSVGAATRNEKLFF	TGTGCCAGCAGCGTAGGGGCAGCCACTCGGAATGAAAAACTGTTTTTT	TRBJ1-4	.	many	TRBV9
CASSRDREVQPQHF	TGTGCCAGCAGCCGTGACAGGGAAGTTCAGCCCCAGCATTTT	TRBJ1-5	TRBD1	few	TRBV6-2/TRBV6-3
CAISNTGELFF	TGTGCCATCAGTAACACCGGGGAGCTGTTTTTT	TRBJ2-2	.	few	TRBV10-3